This T cell receptor beta chain comes out of a study of early stage breast cancer tumors. Study background: ER+/PR+/HER2- status applied to about 70% of the 16 invasive breast tumors. Approximately 10-fold was the mean read coverage per sample. Study results and limitations: Tumors had approximately 2.5-fold higher T cell density than normal breast. In most of the 16 patients, blood comparison separated tumor from normal breast.

In regard to this clone: The antigen remains undetermined.

CDR3 length equals 14 residues. Germline V gives CDR1 GTSNPN, CDR2 SVGIG (reference sequence). V lost 4 bases to trimming and J lost 3 bases; unmatched junction nucleotides: 8. Sequenced by immunoSEQ multiplex PCR; TCRdb stores in-frame clones only, minus some. This table holds 20,000 to 30,000 clones, 65% to 70% found once. This chain links TRBV30 with TRBJ1-2; 7 bases map to TRBD1. This TCR derives from a person between 55 and 69 years old with breast cancer. The sequenced sample was breast tumor tissue. The CDR3 bases are TGTGCCTGGACCCGGACAGGCGGCCACTATGGCTACACCTTC. Its translation: CAWTRTGGHYGYTF.